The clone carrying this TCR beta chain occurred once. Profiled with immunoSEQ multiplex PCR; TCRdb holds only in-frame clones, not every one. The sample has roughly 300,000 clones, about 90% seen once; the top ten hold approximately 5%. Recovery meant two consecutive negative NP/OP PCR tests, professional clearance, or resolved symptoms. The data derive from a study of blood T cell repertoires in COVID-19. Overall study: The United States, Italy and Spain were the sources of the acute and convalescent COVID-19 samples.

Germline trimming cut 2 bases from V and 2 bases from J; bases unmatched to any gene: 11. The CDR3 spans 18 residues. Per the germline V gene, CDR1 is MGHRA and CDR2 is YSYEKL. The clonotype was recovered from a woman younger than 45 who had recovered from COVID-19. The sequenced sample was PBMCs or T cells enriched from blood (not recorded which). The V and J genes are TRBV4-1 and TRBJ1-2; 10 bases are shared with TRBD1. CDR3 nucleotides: TGCGCCAGCAGCCAAAGGGGGGCGGGACAGGGGTCGAACTATGGCTACACCTTC. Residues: CASSQRGAGQGSNYGYTF.